This TCR beta chain is from a study of blood T cell repertoires in COVID-19. The overall study: Sources were T cells, B-cell-depleted T cells, or PBMCs; the material itself was cDNA or gDNA.

As handled by the study authors: Counts of nucleated cells, estimated from reference gene primer amplification, were obtained. Sequencing was performed with immunoSEQ multiplex PCR; in TCRdb, only in-frame clones are kept and a portion is missing. V, J and clone size derive from that table, while D and trimming were established from the DNA sequence. The table shows over 55,000 clones, with about 80% occurring only once. Germline CDR1 is LNHDA and CDR2 is SQIVND (reference sequence). The J segment lost 4 bases and the V segment lost 6 bases, leaving 7 bases of the junction unmatched. The CDR3 length is 14 residues. Seattle participants joined during active infection and were tracked over time.

V usage is TRBV19 and J usage is TRBJ1-1; TRBD1 matches 8 bases. The source material was peripheral blood. This receptor was obtained from a man between 45 and 60 years old with COVID-19, enrolled during active disease. The CDR3 DNA sequence: TGTGCCAGTAGAGACAGGGGAGAGGGCACTGAAGCTTTCTTT. Translation: CASRDRGEGTEAFF. Using reference TRBV19 and TRBJ1-1 for the parts outside the CDR3, the full variable domain is DGGITQSPKYLFRKEGQNVTLSCEQNLNHDAMYWYRQDPGQGLRLIYYSQIVNDFQKGDIAEGYSVSREKKESFPLTVTSAQKNPTAFYLCASRDRGEGTEAFFGQGTRLTVV.